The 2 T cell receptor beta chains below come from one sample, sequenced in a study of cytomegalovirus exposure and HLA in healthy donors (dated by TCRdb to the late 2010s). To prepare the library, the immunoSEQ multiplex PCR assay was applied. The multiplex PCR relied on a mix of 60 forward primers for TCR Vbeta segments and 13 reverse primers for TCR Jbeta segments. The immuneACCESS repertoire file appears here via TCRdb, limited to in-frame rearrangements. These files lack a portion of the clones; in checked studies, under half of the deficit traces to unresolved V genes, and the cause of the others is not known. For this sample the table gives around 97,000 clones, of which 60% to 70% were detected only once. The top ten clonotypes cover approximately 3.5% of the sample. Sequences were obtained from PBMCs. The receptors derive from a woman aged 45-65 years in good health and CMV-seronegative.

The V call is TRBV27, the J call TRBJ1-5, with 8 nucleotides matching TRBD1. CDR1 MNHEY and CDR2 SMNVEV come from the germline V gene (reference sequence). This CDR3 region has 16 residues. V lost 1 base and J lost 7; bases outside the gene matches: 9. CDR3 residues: CASSLFPGQGEQPQHF. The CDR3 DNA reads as TGTGCCAGCAGTTTATTCCCCGGACAGGGAGAACAGCCCCAGCATTTT.

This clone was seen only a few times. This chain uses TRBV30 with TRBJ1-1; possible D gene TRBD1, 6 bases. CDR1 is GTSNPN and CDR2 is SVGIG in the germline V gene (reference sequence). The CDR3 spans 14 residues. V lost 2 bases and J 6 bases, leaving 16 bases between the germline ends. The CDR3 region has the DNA TGTGCCTGGAGTTCTGGACAGTGGTTGGCTGAAGCTTTCTTT. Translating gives CAWSSGQWLAEAFF.